This T cell receptor beta chain is drawn from a study of cytomegalovirus exposure and HLA in healthy donors. PCR employed 60 Vbeta and 13 Jbeta primers. Generated by immunoSEQ multiplex PCR, the TCRdb table keeps only in-frame clones and is missing some. This sample yields approximately 150,000 clones, of which approximately 83% are seen a single time; 3% to 4% belongs to the top ten. This clone appeared a few times. Germline V gene sequence: CDR1 SGHNT, CDR2 YYREEE (reference sequence). This CDR3 is 17 amino acids long. Trimming removed 3 bases from V and 4 bases from J, with 17 bases in between. The sequence was collected from a male donor in good health and CMV-seronegative. The sequencing input was PBMCs. V is TRBV5-4 and J is TRBJ2-6, with TRBD1 as a possible D gene (7 bases). CDR3 DNA sequence: TGTGCCAGCAGCTGGGGGGCAGGGGGTTCAGGGGCCAACGTCCTGACTTTC. Translated: CASSWGAGGSGANVLTF.